One and the same sample provided the 17 T cell receptor beta chains below, sequenced in a study of T cell repertoires in cytomegalovirus infection. Their antigen targets remain unknown. TCRdb passed the reads through MiXCR, listing each CDR3 protein once. The sample has about 920,000 distinct CDR3 sequences, approximately 32% seen once. The sample in question was cultured CD8+ T cells from PBMCs, obtained from culture after CMV antigen stimulation. Every receptor here comes from a human donor in good health (CMV status not recorded). Some clones in this sample may be carry-over from other donors' samples.

The gene calls are TRBV2 and TRBJ2-6; 7 nucleotides agree with TRBD2. The CDR3 is made up of 16 amino acids. Germline trimming cut 6 bases from V and 0 bases from J; bases unmatched to any gene: 5. Per the germline V gene, CDR1 is SNHLY and CDR2 is FYNNEI. The CDR3 region is CASSPGGFSGANVLTF. The CDR3 DNA sequence: TGTGCCAGCAGCCCCGGGGGGTTCTCTGGGGCCAACGTCCTGACTTTC.

This clonotype was counted only a few times. The chain uses TRBV23-1 and TRBJ2-1; 9 nucleotides match TRBD1. TRBV23-1 is treated as an ORF (open reading frame) with a function not yet certain. The CDR3 runs 18 residues. Trimming at V came to 7 bases and at J to 0 bases, leaving 13 bases not matched to a gene. The CDR3 spells CASTPRTGEGSSYNEQFF. CDR3 sequence (DNA): TGCGCCAGCACCCCCCGGACAGGGGAAGGTAGCTCCTACAATGAGCAGTTCTTC.

This clonotype has just a few counts. The rearrangement links TRBV7-9 to TRBJ2-7; possible D gene TRBD1, 6 bases. The CDR3 runs to 14 residues. Trimming took off 5 bases at V and 3 bases at J, with 14 bases between the two ends. Germline V gene data show CDR1 as SEHNR and CDR2 as FQNEAQ (reference sequence). The CDR3: CASSAASDSYEQYF. The DNA for the CDR3 is TGTGCCAGCAGCGCCGCATCGGACAGCTACGAGCAGTACTTC.

The chain is built from TRBV7-4 and TRBJ2-2; D remains ambiguous. Trimming removed 1 base from V and 6 bases from J, with 6 bases in between. Germline lookup yields CDR1 SGHVT and CDR2 SQSDAQ. This CDR3 comprises 13 residues. CDR3 nucleotides: TGTGCCAGCAGCTTAGGGAATGCCGGGGAGCTGTTTTTT. Protein product: CASSLGNAGELFF. Drawing the rest from reference TRBV7-4 and TRBJ2-2, the complete variable domain is GAGVSQSPRYKVAKRGRDVALRCDSISGHVTLYWYRQTLGQGSEVLTYSQSDAQRDKSGRPSGRFSAERPERSVSTLKIQRTEQGDSAVYLCASSLGNAGELFFGEGSRLTVL.

This chain connects TRBV6-2 or TRBV6-3 to TRBJ2-1, with D unclear. Germline assignment: CDR1 MNHEY and CDR2 SVGEGT. CDR3 length: 15 amino acids. Deletions cut 0 bases from V and 6 bases from J, with 12 bases between. The CDR3 DNA is TGTGCCAGCAGTTACTCGATGCGCAGAATCAATGAGCAGTTCTTC. This encodes CASSYSMRRINEQFF.

This clonotype was detected a few times. The CDR3 spells CASSPRTSGLPYNEQFF. Here the CDR3 DNA reads TGTGCCAGCAGCCCGCGGACTAGCGGCCTTCCCTACAATGAGCAGTTCTTC. V gene TRBV14 combines with J gene TRBJ2-1; TRBD2 matches 10 bases. CDR1 and CDR2 (germline): SGHDN, FVKESK. V trimming: 4 bases; J trimming: 2 bases; junction bases outside the gene matches: 8. The CDR3 totals 17 residues.

The V gene is TRBV12-5, the J gene TRBJ2-1; TRBD2 matches at 7 bases. From germline, CDR1 is LGHNT and CDR2 FRNRAP. The CDR3 has 12 amino acids. After removal of 2 bases from V and 9 bases from J, the junction contained 1 base not matched to a gene. CDR3 in DNA: TGTGCTAGTGGTTTGAGCGGGGTTGAGCAGTTCTTC. Translation gives CASGLSGVEQFF.

Many counts were recorded for this clonotype. The chain recombines TRBV7-2 with TRBJ2-7; 10 bases agree with TRBD1. CDR1 and CDR2 (germline): SGHTA, FQGNSA. With 3 bases clipped from V and 3 bases from J, the junction kept 20 bases outside the gene matches. The CDR3 totals 20 residues. The CDR3 sequence: CASSFPGTGDYIGPFYEQYF. Here the CDR3 DNA reads TGTGCCAGCAGCTTTCCCGGGACAGGGGACTATATTGGTCCCTTCTACGAGCAGTACTTC. The complete variable domain, with remaining parts taken from reference TRBV7-2 and TRBJ2-7, reads GAGVSQSPSNKVTEKGKDVELRCDPISGHTALYWYRQSLGQGLEFLIYFQGNSAPDKSGLPSDRFSAERTGGSVSTLTIQRTQQEDSAVYLCASSFPGTGDYIGPFYEQYFGPGTRLTVT.

The table lists this clonotype with a few counts. V gene TRBV7-9 combines with J gene TRBJ1-2, with TRBD1 identical over 8 bases. Germline V gene sequence: CDR1 SEHNR, CDR2 FQNEAQ (reference sequence). Trimming cost V 4 bases and J 7 bases; bases outside gene matches: 5. The CDR3 covers 13 residues. The CDR3 loop reads CASSSGTGSGYTF. The CDR3 bases are TGTGCCAGCAGCTCCGGGACAGGATCTGGCTACACCTTC.

This clonotype was observed a handful of times. The chain combines TRBV27 with TRBJ2-3, with D perhaps TRBD2 (5 bases). Trimming shortened V by 3 bases and J by 2 bases, and 12 bases separated the two germline ends. The CDR3 has 15 amino acids. The germline V gene has CDR1 MNHEY and CDR2 SMNVEV (reference sequence). CDR3 DNA sequence: TGTGCCAGCAGTTTCGAAACTAGATACACAGATACGCAGTATTTT. Its protein is CASSFETRYTDTQYF.

A few counts support this clonotype. A much larger clone lies one base from this, so it may be a read error. The V and J genes are TRBV7-8 and TRBJ1-2; perhaps TRBD1 as D (6 bases). The CDR3 runs to 13 residues. Germline lookup yields CDR1 SGHVS and CDR2 FQNEAQ. With 5 bases removed from V and 4 bases from J, the gap between germline ends came to 11 bases. In DNA, the CDR3 is TGTGCCAGCAGCCCTCGACAGGTCTATGGCTACACCTTC. This codes for CASSPRQVYGYTF.

This clonotype was seen only once. The chain employs TRBV19 and TRBJ2-1; 9 bases match TRBD1. The CDR3 length is 18 residues. Germline V gene data show CDR1 as LNHDA and CDR2 as SQIVND (reference sequence). J was trimmed by 0 bases and V by 3 bases; bases with no gene match: 9. This CDR3 reads CASSMDRGELSSYNEQFF. The CDR3 bases are TGTGCCAGTAGTATGGACAGGGGCGAGTTAAGCTCCTACAATGAGCAGTTCTTC.

The CDR3 here is CASSLDNLRGLNTEAFF. In DNA form, the CDR3 reads TGTGCCAGCAGCTTAGACAACCTTAGGGGTTTGAACACTGAAGCTTTCTTT. The chain recombines TRBV11-2 with TRBJ1-1; tentative D call: TRBD1 (5 bases). The germline V gene has CDR1 SGHAT and CDR2 FQNNGV. V lost 0 bases to trimming and J lost 0 bases, with 14 bases between them. CDR3 length: 17 residues.

The V and J genes are TRBV7-9 and TRBJ1-1; 7 nucleotides align to TRBD1. After removal of 4 bases from V and 12 bases from J, the junction contained 14 bases not matched to a gene. Per the germline V gene, CDR1 is SEHNR and CDR2 is FQNEAQ (reference sequence). This CDR3 spans 14 amino acids. CDR3 bases: TGTGCCAGCAGCTGGACCCCGGGACAGATGTTAACTTTCTTT. It specifies CASSWTPGQMLTFF.

There are a few counts of this clonotype. This sequence joins TRBV27 and TRBJ1-4; D not resolved. The CDR3 loop spans 15 amino acids. Germline values: CDR1 MNHEY, CDR2 SMNVEV (reference sequence). V lost 10 bases and J 11 bases, leaving 26 bases between the germline ends. CDR3 bases: TGTGCCACCGCCTACGGTCAGGCCCCAACCAGGAAACTGTTTTTT. Translated, it gives CATAYGQAPTRKLFF. The entire variable domain, with the rest obtained from reference TRBV27 and TRBJ1-4, is as follows: EAQVTQNPRYLITVTGKKLTVTCSQNMNHEYMSWYRQDPGLGLRQIYYSMNVEVTDKGDVPEGYKVSRKEKRNFPLILESPSPNQTSLYFCATAYGQAPTRKLFFGSGTQLSVL.

This clonotype was found many times. The chain links TRBV7-9 to TRBJ2-4; 13 bases fit TRBD2. V trimming: 5 bases; J trimming: 1 base; junction bases outside the gene matches: 2. This CDR3 contains 16 residues. Germline CDR1 reads SEHNR; CDR2 reads FQNEAQ (reference sequence). The CDR3 is CASSPTSGGAKNIQYF. The CDR3, as DNA: TGTGCCAGCAGCCCGACTAGCGGGGGGGCCAAAAACATTCAGTACTTC.

This clonotype has just one count. This chain joins TRBV6-5 and TRBJ2-7; 8 bases line up with TRBD2. With V trimmed by 5 bases and J by 3 bases, 9 bases remained unmatched. The germline V gene encodes CDR1 MNHEY and CDR2 SVGAGI. This CDR3 spans 15 amino acids. The CDR3 DNA reads TGTGCCAGCAGTACGACGGGGGGGGGATTCTACGAGCAGTACTTC. Residues: CASSTTGGGFYEQYF.